A selection of T cell receptor beta chains follows, all from one sample in a study of shared clonotypes between healthy human individuals. The data were produced by immunoSEQ multiplex PCR, yet TCRdb's version contains in-frame clones alone and is incomplete. The table shows 1.5 million to 2.5 million clones, with about 95% occurring only once. The sample comprised naive CD8+ T cells sorted from blood. These receptor sequences come from a young man in good health. Both conserved end residues are part of each CDR3. Fields, in order: V gene, clone size, J gene, D gene, CDR3 protein, CDR3 DNA. The D gene is left open where the match is weak. Part of the rows lack a size; the others show once, few, many or a class for expanded clones.

V: TRBV28; size: -; J: TRBJ2-5; D: TRBD2; CDR3: CASSPPGGEETQYF; DNA: TGTGCCAGCAGTCCCCCGGGGGGGGAGGAGACCCAGTACTTC
V: TRBV6-6; size: -; J: TRBJ1-2; D: -; CDR3: CASSYGGDSYGYTF; DNA: TGTGCCAGCAGTTACGGAGGGGATTCCTATGGCTACACCTTC
V: TRBV9; size: -; J: TRBJ2-1; D: TRBD2; CDR3: CASSTSGGFNEQFF; DNA: TGTGCTAGCAGCACTAGCGGGGGATTCAATGAGCAGTTCTTC
V: TRBV5-6; size: -; J: TRBJ1-4; D: -; CDR3: CASSLWGGGEKLFF; DNA: TGTGCCAGCAGCTTGTGGGGTGGGGGTGAAAAACTGTTTTTT
V: TRBV2; size: once; J: TRBJ2-3; D: TRBD2; CDR3: CASSGGGGTDTQYF; DNA: TGTGCCAGCAGTGGGGGCGGGGGGACAGATACGCAGTATTTT
V: TRBV10-3; size: -; J: TRBJ1-1; D: TRBD1; CDR3: CAITPSTGGAAEAFF; DNA: TGTGCCATCACCCCATCAACAGGGGGCGCCGCTGAAGCTTTCTTT
V: TRBV5-1; size: -; J: TRBJ2-7; D: -; CDR3: CASRGEDTYEQYF; DNA: TGCGCCAGCAGAGGGGAGGATACCTACGAGCAGTACTTC
V: TRBV20-1; size: -; J: TRBJ2-1; D: -; CDR3: CSAGDYNEQFF; DNA: TGCAGTGCCGGTGACTACAATGAGCAGTTCTTC
V: TRBV4-1; size: -; J: TRBJ2-5; D: TRBD2; CDR3: CASSPSGGWETQYF; DNA: TGCGCCAGCAGCCCTAGCGGGGGGTGGGAGACCCAGTACTTC
V: TRBV6-5; size: -; J: TRBJ2-3; D: -; CDR3: CASSPEDTLDTQYF; DNA: TGTGCCAGCAGTCCTGAGGACACTTTAGATACGCAGTATTTT